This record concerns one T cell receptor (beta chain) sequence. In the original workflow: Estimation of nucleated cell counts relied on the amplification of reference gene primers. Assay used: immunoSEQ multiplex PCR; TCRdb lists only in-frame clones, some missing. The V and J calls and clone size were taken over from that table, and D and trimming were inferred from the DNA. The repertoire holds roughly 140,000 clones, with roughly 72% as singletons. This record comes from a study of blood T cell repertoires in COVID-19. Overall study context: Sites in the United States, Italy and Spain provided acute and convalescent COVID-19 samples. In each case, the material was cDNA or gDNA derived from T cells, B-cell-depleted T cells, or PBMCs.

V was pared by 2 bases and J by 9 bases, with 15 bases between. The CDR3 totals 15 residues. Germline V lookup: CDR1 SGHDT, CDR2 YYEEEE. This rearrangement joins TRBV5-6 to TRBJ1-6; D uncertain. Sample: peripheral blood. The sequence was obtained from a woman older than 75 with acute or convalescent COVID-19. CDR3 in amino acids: CASSFDRGSSSPLHF. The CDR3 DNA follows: TGTGCCAGCAGCTTTGATCGGGGATCCTCTTCACCCCTCCACTTT.